The TCR beta chain under discussion was sequenced for a study of monozygotic twins with cystic fibrosis. V lost 2 bases and J 7 bases, leaving 9 bases between the germline ends. Germline assignment: CDR1 DFQATT and CDR2 SNEGSKA (reference sequence). The CDR3 consists of 11 residues. Clones were sequenced by immunoSEQ multiplex PCR, and TCRdb holds only the in-frame ones, with some missing. The sample contains about 16,000 clones, about 96% of which appear only once. The sequenced sample consisted of blood. This chain uses TRBV20-1 with TRBJ2-7; D is possibly TRBD1 (6 bases). This TCR was sampled from a girl aged 2-10 years with cystic fibrosis. The CDR3 nucleotides read TGCAGTGCTAGAATAAGGGGGGAGCAGTACTTC. Translated: CSARIRGEQYF.